Listed here are 21 T cell receptor beta chains from one sample, sequenced in a study of T cell responses to AZD1222 COVID-19 vaccine. Produced via immunoSEQ multiplex PCR; TCRdb's table is partial and in-frame only. Here the sample spans about 200,000 clones, around 94% being singletons. Here the sequenced sample was peripheral blood, taken 28 days after the second dose of the MenACWY control vaccine. Every receptor here comes from an adult who received the MenACWY meningococcal vaccine as a control.

This clone is a singleton in its sample. J is TRBJ1-6 and V is TRBV21-1; no DNA check was done on the table's D call, TRBD1. TRBV21-1 is shown as a pseudogene. This CDR3 region has 16 residues. This chain's CDR3 is CASSKRTQGLGSPLHF. CDR3 bases: TGTGCCAGCAGCAAACGTACACAGGGTTTAGGTTCACCCCTCCACTTT.

This clone showed up just a few times. This chain uses TRBV5-4 with TRBJ1-2, with 8 bases matching TRBD1. V trimming: 0 bases; J trimming: 4 bases; junction bases outside the gene matches: 8. The germline gives CDR1 SGHNT, CDR2 YYREEE (reference sequence). The CDR3 totals 16 residues. In DNA form, the CDR3 reads TGTGCCAGCAGCTTGGGTTCGGACAGGGTGCGCTATGGCTACACCTTC. It specifies CASSLGSDRVRYGYTF.

The chain uses TRBV7-5 and TRBJ2-7. TRBV7-5 is flagged as a pseudogene. This CDR3 is built from 10 residues. CDR3 coding DNA: TGTGTCCCCACCCGCTACGAGCAGTACTTC. It encodes CVPTRYEQYF.

V gene TRBV5-4 combines with J gene TRBJ1-2, with D hard to call. The CDR3 is 13 amino acids. Trimming pared 0 bases from V and 4 bases from J, leaving 7 bases between. The germline V gene encodes CDR1 SGHNT and CDR2 YYREEE (reference sequence). The CDR3 nucleotides read TGTGCCAGCAGCTTGGGCCGGCTCTATGGCTACACCTTC. Translated: CASSLGRLYGYTF.

The chain uses TRBV12-3 or TRBV12-4 and TRBJ1-2; TRBD1 matches 8 bases. The CDR3 extends over 13 amino acids. V shed 4 bases and J 6 bases; nucleotides not matched to a gene: 4. The CDR3 coding sequence is TGTGCCAGCAGTTCCAGGGGGCGTGATGGCTACACCTTC. Translation gives CASSSRGRDGYTF.

The genes are TRBV9 and TRBJ1-6, with D possibly being TRBD1 (6 bases). This CDR3 is 14 amino acids long. Per the germline V gene, CDR1 is SGDLS and CDR2 is YYNGEE. Trimming shortened V by 4 bases and J by 10 bases, and 15 bases separated the two germline ends. The CDR3 loop is CASSSEGGNSPLHF. Here the CDR3 DNA reads TGTGCCAGCAGCTCGGAGGGGGGTAACTCACCCCTCCACTTT.

The genes are TRBV3-1 (or the pseudogene TRBV3-2) and TRBJ2-5; 13 nucleotides agree with TRBD2. The germline gives CDR1 LGHDT, CDR2 YNNKEL (reference sequence). The V segment lost 5 bases and the J segment 4 bases; nucleotides outside the gene matches: 4. CDR3 size: 15 residues. CDR3 in amino acids: CASSATSGRVETQYF. The CDR3 bases are TGTGCCAGCAGCGCTACTAGCGGGAGGGTAGAGACCCAGTACTTC.

The chain couples TRBV7-9 to TRBJ2-1; D perhaps matches TRBD2 (6 bases). The germline CDR1 and CDR2 sequences are SEHNR and FQNEAQ (reference sequence). This CDR3 contains 16 residues. The V end lost 5 bases, the J end lost 9 bases, and 23 bases lay between the germline ends. CDR3 in amino acids: CASSTVGGTPRTEQFF. In DNA, the CDR3 is TGTGCCAGCAGCACCGTGGGCGGGACTCCCAGAACTGAGCAGTTCTTC.

The V gene is TRBV10-1, the J gene TRBJ2-1; the match to TRBD1 covers 9 bases. CDR3 length: 13 residues. With 8 bases clipped from V and 9 bases from J, the junction kept 8 bases outside the gene matches. Germline V gene lookup returns CDR1 WNHNN and CDR2 SYGVQD (reference sequence). The CDR3 DNA follows: TGCGCCAGCGCATCCGGGACAGGGTTTGAGCAGTTCTTC. It encodes CASASGTGFEQFF.

This chain connects TRBV6-5 to TRBJ1-3; D not certain. Looked up from germline, CDR1 is MNHEY and CDR2 is SVGAGI. The CDR3 is 13 amino acids. The V and J ends lost 6 bases and 4 bases respectively, with 10 bases between them. In nucleotides, the CDR3 is TGTGCCAGCAGAGCCCCAGGAGGAAACACCATATATTTT. Its translation: CASRAPGGNTIYF.

Written as DNA, the CDR3 is TGTGCCAGCACTCCAGATTTGGGCAATCAGCCCCAGCATTTT. Amino acid sequence: CASTPDLGNQPQHF. The V and J genes are TRBV2 and TRBJ1-5; D unclear. The CDR3 runs 14 residues. V lost 7 bases, J lost 2 bases, and 12 bases lay in between. Germline CDR1 SNHLY, CDR2 FYNNEI.

The chain carries TRBV30 and TRBJ1-1; D is uncertain. Trimming took 2 bases from V and 6 from J, leaving 10 bases between them. Germline V gene sequence: CDR1 GTSNPN, CDR2 SVGIG (reference sequence). This CDR3 has 12 residues. The CDR3 DNA is TGTGCCTGGAGTCGTGAAACTCCTGAAGCTTTCTTT. Protein: CAWSRETPEAFF.

This rearrangement joins TRBV7-8 to TRBJ2-4; D is uncertain. V was cut by 8 bases and J by 0 bases, with 8 bases left in between. The germline V gene encodes CDR1 SGHVS and CDR2 FQNEAQ. This CDR3 has 13 residues. CDR3 amino acids: CASGTIAKNIQYF. The CDR3 DNA follows: TGTGCCAGCGGAACGATAGCCAAAAACATTCAGTACTTC.

The rearrangement uses TRBV12-5 and TRBJ1-1; tentatively, D is TRBD1 (6 bases). The V gene lost 3 bases and the J gene lost 6 bases, with 17 bases spanning the gap. Germline V gives CDR1 LGHNT, CDR2 FRNRAP. CDR3 length equals 15 residues. CDR3: CASGFSQGRGAEAFF. DNA for the CDR3: TGTGCTAGTGGTTTCTCACAGGGTAGAGGGGCTGAAGCTTTCTTT.

This chain's CDR3 is CAWRKAGAPREQFF. The CDR3 region has the DNA TGTGCCTGGAGGAAAGCGGGAGCCCCAAGGGAGCAGTTCTTC. The chain combines TRBV30 with TRBJ2-1; TRBD2 agrees at 8 bases. V lost 3 bases and J lost 10; bases outside the gene matches: 11. The germline CDR1 and CDR2 sequences are GTSNPN and SVGIG (reference sequence). The CDR3 extends over 14 amino acids.

The CDR3 sequence is CASSLVGLAGATSYEQYF. DNA for the CDR3: TGTGCCAGCAGTTTAGTAGGACTAGCGGGAGCAACCTCCTACGAGCAGTACTTC. The chain combines TRBV28 with TRBJ2-7, with 13 bases matching TRBD2. The CDR3 consists of 18 residues. J gave up 0 bases and V 2 bases, and 7 bases lay outside the gene matches. The germline CDR1 and CDR2 sequences are MDHEN and SYDVKM.

The gene calls are TRBV27 and TRBJ1-2; weak D call: TRBD1 (5 bases). CDR3 size: 17 residues. The germline V gene encodes CDR1 MNHEY and CDR2 SMNVEV (reference sequence). V lost 4 bases and J 0 bases, leaving 18 bases between the germline ends. The CDR3 bases are TGTGCCAGCAGTTGGGAGGGCAGGAAGGGGTCTAACTATGGCTACACCTTC. Translation: CASSWEGRKGSNYGYTF.

The rearrangement uses TRBV27 and TRBJ2-1; the D is unclear. Germline values: CDR1 MNHEY, CDR2 SMNVEV (reference sequence). The V end was cut by 6 bases, the J end by 12 bases, with 18 bases between. The length of the CDR3 is 13 residues. CDR3 DNA: TGTGCCAGCAGCCCCCCGGGCGAGCAGCGGCAGTTCTTC. Translated, it gives CASSPPGEQRQFF.

V usage is TRBV2 and J usage is TRBJ2-2; 9 nucleotides agree with TRBD1. The germline V gene has CDR1 SNHLY and CDR2 FYNNEI. V lost 1 base and J lost 5; bases outside the gene matches: 2. CDR3 size: 15 residues. CDR3 loop: CASSEDGTGTGELFF. In DNA form, the CDR3 reads TGTGCCAGCAGTGAAGACGGGACAGGGACCGGGGAGCTGTTTTTT.

V is TRBV10-3 and J is TRBJ2-7; 8 positions match TRBD2. This CDR3 spans 16 amino acids. The germline V gene encodes CDR1 ENHRY and CDR2 SYGVKD. V trimming: 4 bases; J trimming: 3 bases; junction bases outside the gene matches: 11. For the CDR3, the DNA is TGTGCCATCAGTGCATGGCGGCGGGAGGTTAACTACGAGCAGTACTTC. Translated, it gives CAISAWRREVNYEQYF.

The rearrangement links TRBV7-3 to TRBJ2-1; D not resolved. V lost 1 base and J lost 0, with 13 bases in between. Germline-derived CDR1 and CDR2 are SGHTA and FQGTGA. CDR3 size: 17 residues. CDR3 sequence: CASSLKRQTGSYNEQFF. The CDR3 bases are TGTGCCAGCAGCTTAAAAAGACAAACCGGCTCCTACAATGAGCAGTTCTTC.